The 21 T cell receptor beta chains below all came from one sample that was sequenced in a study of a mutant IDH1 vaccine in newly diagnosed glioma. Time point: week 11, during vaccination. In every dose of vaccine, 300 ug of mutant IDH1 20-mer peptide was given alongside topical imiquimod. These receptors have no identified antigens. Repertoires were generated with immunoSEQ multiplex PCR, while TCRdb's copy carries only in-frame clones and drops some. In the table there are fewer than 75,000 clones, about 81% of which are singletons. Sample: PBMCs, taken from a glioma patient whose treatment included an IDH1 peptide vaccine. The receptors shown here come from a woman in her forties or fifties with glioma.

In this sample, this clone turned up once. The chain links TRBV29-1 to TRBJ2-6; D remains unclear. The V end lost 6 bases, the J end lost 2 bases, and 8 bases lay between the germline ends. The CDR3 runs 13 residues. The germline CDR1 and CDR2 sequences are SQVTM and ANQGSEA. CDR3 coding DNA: TGCAGCGTGGCCCCCGCTGGGGCCAACGTCCTGACTTTC. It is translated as CSVAPAGANVLTF.

The CDR3 loop is CASRPGTVGEQYF. CDR3 DNA sequence: TGCGCCAGCAGGCCCGGGACAGTCGGCGAGCAGTACTTC. The chain is built from TRBV10-2 and TRBJ2-7; 7 bases fit TRBD1. Per the germline V gene, CDR1 is WSHSY and CDR2 is SAAADI. J gave up 6 bases and V 6 bases, and 8 bases lay outside the gene matches. The CDR3 has 13 amino acids.

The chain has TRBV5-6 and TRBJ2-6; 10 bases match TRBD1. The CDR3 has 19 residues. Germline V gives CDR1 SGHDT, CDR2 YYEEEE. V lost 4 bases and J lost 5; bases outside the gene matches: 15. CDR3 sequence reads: CASSPIRGQGHQRANVLTF. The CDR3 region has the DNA TGTGCCAGCAGCCCCATTCGGGGACAGGGGCACCAGAGGGCCAACGTCCTGACTTTC.

CDR3 region: CASTETNYGYTF. CDR3 coding DNA: TGTGCCAGTACCGAGACCAACTATGGCTACACCTTC. The rearrangement joins TRBV19 to TRBJ1-2, with D uncertain. Germline CDR1 is LNHDA and CDR2 is SQIVND (reference sequence). V gave up 7 bases and J gave up 2 bases, with 8 bases separating them. CDR3 size: 12 residues.

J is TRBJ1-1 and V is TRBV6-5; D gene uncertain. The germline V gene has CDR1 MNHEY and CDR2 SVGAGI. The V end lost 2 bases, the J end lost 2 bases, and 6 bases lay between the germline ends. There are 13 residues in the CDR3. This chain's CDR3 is CASSYERNTEAFF. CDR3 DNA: TGTGCCAGCAGTTACGAGAGAAACACTGAAGCTTTCTTT.

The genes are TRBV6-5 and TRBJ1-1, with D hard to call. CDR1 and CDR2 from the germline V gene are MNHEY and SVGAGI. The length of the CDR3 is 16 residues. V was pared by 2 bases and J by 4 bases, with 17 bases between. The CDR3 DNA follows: TGTGCCAGCAGTTACGGCTCTCGACGGACCCGCACTGAAGCTTTCTTT. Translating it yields CASSYGSRRTRTEAFF.

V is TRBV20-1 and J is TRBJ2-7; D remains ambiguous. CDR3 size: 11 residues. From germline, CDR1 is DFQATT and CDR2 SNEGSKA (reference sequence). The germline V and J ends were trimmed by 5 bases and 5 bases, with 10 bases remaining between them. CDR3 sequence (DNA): TGCAGTGCTCAGGAGATCCACGAGCAGTACTTC. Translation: CSAQEIHEQYF.

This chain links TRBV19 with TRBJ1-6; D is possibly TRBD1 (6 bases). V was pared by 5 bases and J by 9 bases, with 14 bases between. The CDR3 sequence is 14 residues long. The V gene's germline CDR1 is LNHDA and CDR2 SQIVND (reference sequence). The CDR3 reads CASSLTTGSSPLHF. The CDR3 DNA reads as TGTGCCAGTAGTCTAACTACAGGGAGTTCACCCCTCCACTTT.

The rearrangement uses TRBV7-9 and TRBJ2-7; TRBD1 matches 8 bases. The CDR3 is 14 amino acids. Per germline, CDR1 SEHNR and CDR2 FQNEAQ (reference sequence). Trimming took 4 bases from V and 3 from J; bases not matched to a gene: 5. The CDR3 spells CASSSGQGDYEQYF. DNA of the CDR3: TGTGCCAGCAGCTCAGGACAGGGAGACTACGAGCAGTACTTC.

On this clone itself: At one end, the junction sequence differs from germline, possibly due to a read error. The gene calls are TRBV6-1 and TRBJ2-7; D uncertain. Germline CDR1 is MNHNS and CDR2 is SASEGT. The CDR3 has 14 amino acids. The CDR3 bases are TGTGCCAGCAGTGAAGCGACCCCCTCCGACGAGCAGTACTTC. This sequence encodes CASSEATPSDEQYF.

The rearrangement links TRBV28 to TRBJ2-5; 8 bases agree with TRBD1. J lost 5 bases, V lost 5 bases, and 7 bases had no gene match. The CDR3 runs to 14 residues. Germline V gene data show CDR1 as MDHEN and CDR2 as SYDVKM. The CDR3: CASSNQTGGETQYF. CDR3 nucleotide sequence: TGTGCCAGCAGTAATCAAACAGGGGGGGAGACCCAGTACTTC.

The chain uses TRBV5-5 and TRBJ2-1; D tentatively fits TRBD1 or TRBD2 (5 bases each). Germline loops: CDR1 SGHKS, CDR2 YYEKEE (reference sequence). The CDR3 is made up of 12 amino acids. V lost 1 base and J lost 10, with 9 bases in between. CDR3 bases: TGTGCCAGCAGCTTGTGGGGACGGGAGCAGTTCTTC. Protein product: CASSLWGREQFF.

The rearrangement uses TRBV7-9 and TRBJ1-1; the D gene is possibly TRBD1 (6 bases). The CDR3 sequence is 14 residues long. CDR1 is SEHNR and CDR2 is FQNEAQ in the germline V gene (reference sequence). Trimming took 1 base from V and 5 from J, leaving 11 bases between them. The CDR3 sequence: CASSLEGGFTEAFF. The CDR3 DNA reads TGTGCCAGCAGCTTAGAAGGGGGTTTTACTGAAGCTTTCTTT.

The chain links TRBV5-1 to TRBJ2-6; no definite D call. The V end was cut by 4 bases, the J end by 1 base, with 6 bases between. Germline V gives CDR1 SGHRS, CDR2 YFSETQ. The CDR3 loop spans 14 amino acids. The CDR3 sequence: CASSRESGANVLTF. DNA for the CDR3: TGCGCCAGCAGCCGCGAGTCTGGGGCCAACGTCCTGACTTTC.

CDR3 amino acids: CASSFSLTVNSPLHF. The CDR3 nucleotides are TGTGCCAGCAGTTTTAGCCTCACAGTTAATTCACCCCTCCACTTT. The rearrangement uses TRBV27 and TRBJ1-6; D not resolved. This CDR3 has 15 amino acids. V lost 3 bases and J 6 bases, leaving 12 bases between the germline ends. The germline gives CDR1 MNHEY, CDR2 SMNVEV (reference sequence).

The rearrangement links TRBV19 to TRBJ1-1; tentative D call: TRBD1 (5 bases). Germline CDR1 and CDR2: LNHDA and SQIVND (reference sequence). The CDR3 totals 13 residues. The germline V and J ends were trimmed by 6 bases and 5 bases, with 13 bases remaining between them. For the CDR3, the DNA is TGTGCCAGTAGCAAAAGGGGTATGACTGAAGCTTTCTTT. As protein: CASSKRGMTEAFF.

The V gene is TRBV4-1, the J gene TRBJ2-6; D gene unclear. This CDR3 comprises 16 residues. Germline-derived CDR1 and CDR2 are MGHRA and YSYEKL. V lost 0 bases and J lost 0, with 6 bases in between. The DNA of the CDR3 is TGCGCCAGCAGCCAAGAAAGGGTCTCTGGGGCCAACGTCCTGACTTTC. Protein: CASSQERVSGANVLTF.

CDR3 residues: CSVGGVNGLAKNIQYF. CDR3 DNA sequence: TGCAGCGTTGGGGGAGTCAACGGGCTAGCCAAAAACATTCAGTACTTC. The chain recombines TRBV29-1 with TRBJ2-4; D is perhaps TRBD2 (5 bases). V lost 4 bases, J lost 0 bases, and 16 bases lay in between. The CDR3 is 16 residues long. The V gene's germline CDR1 is SQVTM and CDR2 ANQGSEA.

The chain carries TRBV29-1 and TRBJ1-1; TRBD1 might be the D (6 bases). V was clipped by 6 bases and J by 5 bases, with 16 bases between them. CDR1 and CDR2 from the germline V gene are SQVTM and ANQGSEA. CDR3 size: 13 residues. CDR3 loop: CSVDGGVVTEAFF. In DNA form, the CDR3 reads TGCAGCGTGGACGGGGGCGTGGTGACTGAAGCTTTCTTT.

The CDR3 bases are TGTGCCAGCAGCCAGACCGAAAACAGGGGGCCTAATGAAAAACTGTTTTTT. Encoded protein: CASSQTENRGPNEKLFF. The chain carries TRBV14 and TRBJ1-4, with TRBD1 matching 9 bases. The germline V gene has CDR1 SGHDN and CDR2 FVKESK. Losses at the gene ends were 3 bases for V and 3 bases for J; bases not matched to a gene: 8. The CDR3 contains 17 residues.

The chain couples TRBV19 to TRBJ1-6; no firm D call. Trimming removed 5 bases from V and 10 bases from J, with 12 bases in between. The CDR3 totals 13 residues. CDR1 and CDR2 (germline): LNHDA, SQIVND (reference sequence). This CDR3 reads CASSLEGSSPLHF. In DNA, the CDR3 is TGTGCCAGTAGTCTCGAAGGATCCTCACCCCTCCACTTT.